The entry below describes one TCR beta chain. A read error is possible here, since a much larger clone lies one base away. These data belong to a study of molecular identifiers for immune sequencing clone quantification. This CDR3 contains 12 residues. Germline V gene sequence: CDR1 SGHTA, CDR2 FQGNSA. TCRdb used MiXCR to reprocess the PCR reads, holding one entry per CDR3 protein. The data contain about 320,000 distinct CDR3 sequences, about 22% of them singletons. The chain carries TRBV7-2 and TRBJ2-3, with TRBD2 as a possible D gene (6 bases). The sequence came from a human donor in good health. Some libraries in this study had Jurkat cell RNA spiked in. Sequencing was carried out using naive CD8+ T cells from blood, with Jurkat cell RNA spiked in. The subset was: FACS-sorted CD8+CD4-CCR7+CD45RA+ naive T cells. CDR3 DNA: TGTGTCAGCAGCTTAGTGGGGGGTCCCACAGATTTT. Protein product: CVSSLVGGPTDF.